This T cell receptor beta chain was obtained from a study of beta chain features in type 1 diabetes. The whole isolated RNA underwent reverse transcription, so sequencing captured expressed TCRB transcripts. Using immunoSEQ multiplex PCR, the repertoire was profiled, and TCRdb retains in-frame clones only, with some absent. The sample has about 350,000 clones; roughly 21% are singletons. V shed 4 bases and J shed 6 bases, with 10 bases lying between them. This CDR3 has 12 amino acids. Germline loops: CDR1 SGHRS, CDR2 YFSETQ. This clone was detected only a few times. The chain recombines TRBV5-1 with TRBJ2-5; D uncertain. Sequencing input: naive CD4+ T cells from blood. The sequence derives from a woman aged 18-30 years in good health. This CDR3 is CASSDVWQTQYF. In DNA form, the CDR3 reads TGCGCCAGCAGCGATGTTTGGCAGACCCAGTACTTC.